The 8 T cell receptor beta chains below all came from one sample that was sequenced in a study of T cell responses to AZD1222 COVID-19 vaccine. Libraries were prepared by immunoSEQ multiplex PCR; TCRdb keeps only in-frame clonotypes and omits some of them. The sample lists some 130,000 clones, approximately 90% occurring once. Here the sequenced sample was peripheral blood, taken 28 days after the second AZD1222 dose. These receptors were taken from an adult who received the AZD1222 COVID-19 vaccine.

This sequence joins TRBV28 and TRBJ1-1; the D gene is possibly TRBD1 (5 bases). Germline V gene lookup returns CDR1 MDHEN and CDR2 SYDVKM. V shed 10 bases and J shed 1 base, with 13 bases lying between them. This CDR3 has 13 amino acids. CDR3 loop: CATGAGTNTEAFF. CDR3 in DNA: TGTGCCACCGGGGCAGGGACGAACACTGAAGCTTTCTTT.

This sequence joins TRBV3-1 (or the pseudogene TRBV3-2) and TRBJ2-5; 8 bases are a match to TRBD2. Germline V gene data show CDR1 as LGHDT and CDR2 as YNNKEL (reference sequence). The CDR3 has 15 residues. Germline trimming cut 3 bases from V and 5 bases from J; bases unmatched to any gene: 8. The CDR3 bases are TGTGCCAGCAGCCAGGGTTTGCGGGAGGATGAGACCCAGTACTTC. Protein sequence: CASSQGLREDETQYF.

The CDR3 region has the DNA TGTGCCACCCAAGACCCGGGACAGGGGAATGAAAAACTGTTTTTT. Protein sequence: CATQDPGQGNEKLFF. The rearrangement uses TRBV24-1 and TRBJ1-4, with 10 bases that match TRBD1. CDR1 KGHDR and CDR2 SFDVKD come from the germline V gene. CDR3 size: 15 residues. J was trimmed by 5 bases and V by 9 bases; bases with no gene match: 8.

This rearrangement joins TRBV4-1 to TRBJ1-5; D is undetermined. The V gene's germline CDR1 is MGHRA and CDR2 YSYEKL. CDR3 size: 13 residues. V lost 0 bases to trimming and J lost 9 bases, with 9 bases between them. This chain's CDR3 is CASSQERSGPQHF. CDR3 bases: TGCGCCAGCAGCCAAGAGCGTTCGGGGCCCCAGCATTTT.

The gene calls are TRBV7-6 and TRBJ2-3; no clear D. The germline V and J ends were trimmed by 0 bases and 6 bases, with 10 bases remaining between them. Germline CDR1 reads SGHVS; CDR2 reads FNYEAQ. The CDR3 spans 14 residues. DNA of the CDR3: TGTGCCAGCAGCTTAGCTCAGAGCCCCGATACGCAGTATTTT. Protein: CASSLAQSPDTQYF.

This chain uses TRBV13 with TRBJ2-5; D is possibly TRBD2 (5 bases). Germline V gene lookup returns CDR1 PRHDT and CDR2 FYEKMQ (reference sequence). The CDR3 covers 12 residues. V lost 5 bases and J 5 bases, leaving 9 bases between the germline ends. The CDR3 sequence: CASSRGRETQYF. The CDR3, as DNA: TGTGCCAGCAGCCGGGGTCGCGAGACCCAGTACTTC. Full variable domain (missing parts from reference TRBV13 and TRBJ2-5): AAGVIQSPRHLIKEKRETATLKCYPIPRHDTVYWYQQGPGQDPQFLISFYEKMQSDKGSIPDRFSAQQFSDYHSELNMSSLELGDSALYFCASSRGRETQYFGPGTRLLVL.

CDR3 DNA: TGTGCCAGCAGCTTATTTGGGGGCAATAATTCACCCCTCCACTTT. Its protein product is CASSLFGGNNSPLHF. The chain links TRBV7-3 to TRBJ1-6, with a possible D match to TRBD1 (6 bases). CDR1 is SGHTA and CDR2 is FQGTGA in the germline V gene. The V gene lost 2 bases and the J gene lost 5 bases, with 10 bases spanning the gap. The CDR3 runs 15 residues.

This rearrangement joins TRBV5-1 to TRBJ1-1, with 8 bases matching TRBD1. The germline V gene has CDR1 SGHRS and CDR2 YFSETQ. CDR3 size: 14 residues. V lost 3 bases to trimming and J lost 1 base; unmatched junction nucleotides: 2. As DNA, the CDR3 is TGCGCCAGCAGCTCGGGACAGGCGAACACTGAAGCTTTCTTT. Encoded protein: CASSSGQANTEAFF. Looking up the rest from reference TRBV5-1 and TRBJ1-1 gives the full variable domain: KAGVTQTPRYLIKTRGQQVTLSCSPISGHRSVSWYQQTPGQGLQFLFEYFSETQRNKGNFPGRFSGRQFSNSRSEMNVSTLELGDSALYLCASSSGQANTEAFFGQGTRLTVV.